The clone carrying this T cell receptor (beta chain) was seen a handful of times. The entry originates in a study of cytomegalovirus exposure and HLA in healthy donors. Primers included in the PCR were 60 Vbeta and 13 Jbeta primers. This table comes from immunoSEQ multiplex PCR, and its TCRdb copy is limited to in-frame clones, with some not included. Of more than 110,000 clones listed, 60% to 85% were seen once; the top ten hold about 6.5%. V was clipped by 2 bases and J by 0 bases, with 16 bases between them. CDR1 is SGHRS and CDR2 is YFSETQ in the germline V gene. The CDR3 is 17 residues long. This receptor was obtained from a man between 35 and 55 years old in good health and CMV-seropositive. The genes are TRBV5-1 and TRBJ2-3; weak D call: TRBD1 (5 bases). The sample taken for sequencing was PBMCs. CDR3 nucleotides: TGCGCCAGCAGCTTAGCCAGGGTAAAGGGAAGCACAGATACGCAGTATTTT. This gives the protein CASSLARVKGSTDTQYF.